Sequencing of this TCR beta chain was carried out in a study of T-cell reconstitution after alpha-beta-depleted transplantation in children. Preparation of the TCRbeta library used unique molecular identifiers. TCRdb re-derived calls from the PCR reads in MiXCR, one entry per CDR3 protein. The table has 300,000 to 400,000 distinct CDR3 sequences, 15% to 20% seen once. This specimen consisted of PBMCs, mostly from graft donor cells, obtained 360 days after TCRalphabeta/CD19-depleted stem cell transplant. The receptor comes from a male patient aged 2-9 years who had a stem cell transplant for acute lymphoblastic leukemia, so the T cells may come from the graft donor.

CDR3 nucleotides: TGCAGTCCTCTCCTCATCGGGAGCAATCAGCCCCAGCATTTT. Its protein product is CSPLLIGSNQPQHF. This chain connects TRBV20-1 to TRBJ1-5; D call uncertain. Trimming cost V 8 bases and J 1 base, with 15 bases left between them. CDR1 and CDR2 (germline): DFQATT, SNEGSKA (reference sequence). This CDR3 has 14 residues.